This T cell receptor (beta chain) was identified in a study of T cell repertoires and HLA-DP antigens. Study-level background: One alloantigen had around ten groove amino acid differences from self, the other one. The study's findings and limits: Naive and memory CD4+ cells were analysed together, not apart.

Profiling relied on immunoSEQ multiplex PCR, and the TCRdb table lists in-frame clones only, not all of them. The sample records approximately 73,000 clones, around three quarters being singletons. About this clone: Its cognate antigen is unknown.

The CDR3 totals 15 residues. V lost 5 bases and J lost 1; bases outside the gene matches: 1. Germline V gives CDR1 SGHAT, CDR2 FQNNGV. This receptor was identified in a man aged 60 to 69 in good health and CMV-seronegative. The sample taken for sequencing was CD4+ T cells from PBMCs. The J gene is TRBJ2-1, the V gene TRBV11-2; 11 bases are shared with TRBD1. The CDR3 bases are TGTGCCAGCAGCCGGGACAGGGGGTCCTACAATGAGCAGTTCTTC. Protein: CASSRDRGSYNEQFF. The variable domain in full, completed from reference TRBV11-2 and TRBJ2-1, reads EAGVAQSPRYKIIEKRQSVAFWCNPISGHATLYWYQQILGQGPKLLIQFQNNGVVDDSQLPKDRFSAERLKGVDSTLKIQPAKLEDSAVYLCASSRDRGSYNEQFFGPGTRLTVL.